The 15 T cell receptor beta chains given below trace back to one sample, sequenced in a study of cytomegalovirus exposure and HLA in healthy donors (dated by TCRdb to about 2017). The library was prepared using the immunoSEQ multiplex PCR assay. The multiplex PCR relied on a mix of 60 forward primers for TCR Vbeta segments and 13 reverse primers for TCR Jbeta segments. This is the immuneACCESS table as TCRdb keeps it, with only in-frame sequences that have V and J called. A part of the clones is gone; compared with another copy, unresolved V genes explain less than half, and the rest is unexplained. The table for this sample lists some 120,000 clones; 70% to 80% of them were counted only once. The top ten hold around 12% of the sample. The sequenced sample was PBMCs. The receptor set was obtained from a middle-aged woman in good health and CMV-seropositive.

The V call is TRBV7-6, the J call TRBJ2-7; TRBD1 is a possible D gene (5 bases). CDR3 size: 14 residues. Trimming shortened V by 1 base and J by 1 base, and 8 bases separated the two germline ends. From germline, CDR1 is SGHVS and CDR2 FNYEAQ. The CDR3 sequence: CASSLGTRSYEQYF. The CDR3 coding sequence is TGTGCCAGCAGCTTAGGGACAAGATCCTACGAGCAGTACTTC. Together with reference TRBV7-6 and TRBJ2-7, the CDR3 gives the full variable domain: GAGVSQSPRYKVTKRGQDVALRCDPISGHVSLYWYRQALGQGPEFLTYFNYEAQQDKSGLPNDRFSAERPEGSISTLTIQRTEQRDSAMYRCASSLGTRSYEQYFGPGTRLTVT.

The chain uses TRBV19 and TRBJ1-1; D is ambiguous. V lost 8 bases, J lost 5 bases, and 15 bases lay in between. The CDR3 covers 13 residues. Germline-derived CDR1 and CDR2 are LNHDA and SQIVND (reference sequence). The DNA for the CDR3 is TGTGCCAGTGATTACAACGGAGGGACTGAAGCTTTCTTT. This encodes CASDYNGGTEAFF.

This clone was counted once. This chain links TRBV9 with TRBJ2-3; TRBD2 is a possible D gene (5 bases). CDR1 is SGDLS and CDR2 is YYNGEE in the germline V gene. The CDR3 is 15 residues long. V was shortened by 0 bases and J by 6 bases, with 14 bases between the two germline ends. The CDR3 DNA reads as TGTGCCAGCAGCGTAGCTACCGTCGGGGTGGATACGCAGTATTTT. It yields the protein CASSVATVGVDTQYF.

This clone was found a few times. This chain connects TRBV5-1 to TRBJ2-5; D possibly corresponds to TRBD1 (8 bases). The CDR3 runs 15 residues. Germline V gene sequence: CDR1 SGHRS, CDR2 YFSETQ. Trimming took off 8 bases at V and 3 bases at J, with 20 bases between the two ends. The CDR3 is CASSTGGAWEETQYF. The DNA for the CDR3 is TGCGCCAGTTCTACAGGGGGGGCCTGGGAAGAGACCCAGTACTTC.

CDR3 sequence: CAISGGAETQYF. In nucleotides, the CDR3 is TGTGCGATTAGCGGGGGGGCGGAGACCCAGTACTTC. The chain links TRBV30 to TRBJ2-5, with 11 bases fitting TRBD2. Germline CDR1 reads GTSNPN; CDR2 reads SVGIG (reference sequence). The CDR3 is made up of 12 amino acids.

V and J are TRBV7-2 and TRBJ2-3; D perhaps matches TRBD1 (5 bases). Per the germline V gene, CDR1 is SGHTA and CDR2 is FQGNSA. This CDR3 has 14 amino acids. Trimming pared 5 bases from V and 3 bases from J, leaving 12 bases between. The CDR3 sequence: CASSHGRTTDTQYF. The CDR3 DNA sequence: TGTGCCAGCAGCCACGGACGGACAACAGATACGCAGTATTTT.

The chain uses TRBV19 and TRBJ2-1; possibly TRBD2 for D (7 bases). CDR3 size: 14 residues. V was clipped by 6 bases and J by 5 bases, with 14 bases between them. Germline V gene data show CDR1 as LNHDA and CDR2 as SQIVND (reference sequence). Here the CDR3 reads CASSSGGHNNEQFF. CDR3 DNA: TGTGCCAGTAGCTCCGGGGGGCATAACAATGAGCAGTTCTTC.

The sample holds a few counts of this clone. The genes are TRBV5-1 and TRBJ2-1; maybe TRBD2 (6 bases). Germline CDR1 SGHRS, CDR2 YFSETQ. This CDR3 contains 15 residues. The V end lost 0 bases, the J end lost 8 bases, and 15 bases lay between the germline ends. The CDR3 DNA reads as TGCGCCAGCAGCTTGGAGGCCGGGGGTTCCTATGAGCAGTTCTTC. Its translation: CASSLEAGGSYEQFF.

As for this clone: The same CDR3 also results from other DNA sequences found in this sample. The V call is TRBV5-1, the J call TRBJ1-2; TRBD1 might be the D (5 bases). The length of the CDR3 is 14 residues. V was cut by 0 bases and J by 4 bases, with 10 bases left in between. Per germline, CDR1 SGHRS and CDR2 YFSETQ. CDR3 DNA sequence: TGCGCCAGCAGCTTGGGCCAGGGTGGCTATGGCTACACCTTC. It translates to CASSLGQGGYGYTF.

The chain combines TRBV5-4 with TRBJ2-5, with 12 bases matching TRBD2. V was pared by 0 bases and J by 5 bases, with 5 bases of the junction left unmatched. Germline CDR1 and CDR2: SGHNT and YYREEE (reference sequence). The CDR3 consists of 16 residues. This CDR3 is CASSLAGLAGMETQYF. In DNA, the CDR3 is TGTGCCAGCAGCTTGGCCGGACTAGCGGGGATGGAGACCCAGTACTTC.

The CDR3 loop reads CASSEAGRGRDEQYF. As DNA, the CDR3 is TGTGCCAGCAGTGAAGCGGGGAGAGGTAGGGACGAGCAGTACTTC. This rearrangement joins TRBV6-1 to TRBJ2-7, with a weak D call TRBD2 (5 bases). Germline assignment: CDR1 MNHNS and CDR2 SASEGT. With 0 bases removed from V and 5 bases from J, the gap between germline ends came to 14 bases. CDR3 length: 15 amino acids.

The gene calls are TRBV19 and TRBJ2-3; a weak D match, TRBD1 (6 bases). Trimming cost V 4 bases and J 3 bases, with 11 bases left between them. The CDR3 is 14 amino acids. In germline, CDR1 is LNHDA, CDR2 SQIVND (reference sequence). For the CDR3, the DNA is TGTGCCAGTAGTACAGGGGAATATACAGATACGCAGTATTTT. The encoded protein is CASSTGEYTDTQYF.

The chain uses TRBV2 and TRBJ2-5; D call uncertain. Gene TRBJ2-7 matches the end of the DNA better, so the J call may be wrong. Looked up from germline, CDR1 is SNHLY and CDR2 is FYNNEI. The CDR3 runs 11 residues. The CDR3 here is CASSYQYEQYF. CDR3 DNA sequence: TGTGCCAGCTCGTATCAATACGAGCAGTACTTC.

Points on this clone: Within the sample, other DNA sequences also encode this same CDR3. DNA for the CDR3: TGTGCCAGCACCCCGCGGGGGGACAGCGCGACTGAAGCTTTCTTT. It is translated as CASTPRGDSATEAFF. The J gene is TRBJ1-1, the V gene TRBV6-5; 7 bases are a match to TRBD1. Germline assignment: CDR1 MNHEY and CDR2 SVGAGI. The junction had 13 bases not matched to a gene; V was cut back by 7 bases and J by 5 bases. CDR3 length equals 15 residues.

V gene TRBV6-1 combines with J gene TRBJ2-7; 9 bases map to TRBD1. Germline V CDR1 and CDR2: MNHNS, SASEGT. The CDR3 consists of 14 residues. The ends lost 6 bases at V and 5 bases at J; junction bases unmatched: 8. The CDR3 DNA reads TGTGCCAGCAGGGGACAGGGAACATTAGACGAGCAGTACTTC. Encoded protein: CASRGQGTLDEQYF.